This T cell receptor beta chain came from a study of T cells in Graves' hyperthyroidism and ophthalmopathy. Study-wide background: It was at initial diagnosis, before any treatment, that peripheral blood was collected. Broader study findings: Researchers found most expanded thyroid clonotypes above 0.001 in blood as well.

Graves' hyperthyroidism is called stable when ophthalmopathy does not progress within 18 months. The patients, who ranged from 18 to 65 in age, presented with newly diagnosed hyperthyroidism lasting under 2 months. Details on this clonotype: Its specificity is unknown.

J lost 5 bases, V lost 5 bases, and 13 bases had no gene match. This CDR3 region has 16 residues. The V gene's germline CDR1 is SEHNR and CDR2 FQNEAQ (reference sequence). RNA transcripts provided the source from which TCR beta CDR3 regions were amplified. An initial round of RT-PCR targeting the TCR CDR3 relied on the HTBI primer set. TCRdb re-derived calls from the multiplex PCR reads in MiXCR, one entry per CDR3 protein. The table has 250,000 to 350,000 distinct CDR3 sequences, roughly 15% seen once. The sequence derives from a man aged 25 to 40 with Graves' hyperthyroidism. The rearrangement joins TRBV7-9 to TRBJ1-1; 8 bases are a match to TRBD1. Sequencing was performed on blood. CDR3 sequence reads: CASSRGQGNRRTEAFF. The CDR3, as DNA: TGTGCCAGCAGCCGCGGACAGGGTAACCGGCGGACTGAAGCTTTCTTT.